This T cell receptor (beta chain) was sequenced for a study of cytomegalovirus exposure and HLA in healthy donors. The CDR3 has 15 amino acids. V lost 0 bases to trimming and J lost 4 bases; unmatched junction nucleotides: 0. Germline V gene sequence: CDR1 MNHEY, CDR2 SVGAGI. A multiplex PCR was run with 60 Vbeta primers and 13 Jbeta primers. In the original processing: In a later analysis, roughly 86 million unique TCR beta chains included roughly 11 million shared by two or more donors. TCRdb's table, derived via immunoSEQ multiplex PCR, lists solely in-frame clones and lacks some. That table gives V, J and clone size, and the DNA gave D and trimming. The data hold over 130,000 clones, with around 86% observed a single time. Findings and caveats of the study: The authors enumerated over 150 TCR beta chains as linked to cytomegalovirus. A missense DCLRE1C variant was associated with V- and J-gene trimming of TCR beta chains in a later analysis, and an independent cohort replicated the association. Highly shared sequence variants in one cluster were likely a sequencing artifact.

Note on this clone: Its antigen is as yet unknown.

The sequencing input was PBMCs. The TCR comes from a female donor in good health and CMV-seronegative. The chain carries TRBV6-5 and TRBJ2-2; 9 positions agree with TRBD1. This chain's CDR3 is CASSYSTGGTGELFF. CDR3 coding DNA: TGTGCCAGCAGTTACTCGACAGGGGGCACCGGGGAGCTGTTTTTT.